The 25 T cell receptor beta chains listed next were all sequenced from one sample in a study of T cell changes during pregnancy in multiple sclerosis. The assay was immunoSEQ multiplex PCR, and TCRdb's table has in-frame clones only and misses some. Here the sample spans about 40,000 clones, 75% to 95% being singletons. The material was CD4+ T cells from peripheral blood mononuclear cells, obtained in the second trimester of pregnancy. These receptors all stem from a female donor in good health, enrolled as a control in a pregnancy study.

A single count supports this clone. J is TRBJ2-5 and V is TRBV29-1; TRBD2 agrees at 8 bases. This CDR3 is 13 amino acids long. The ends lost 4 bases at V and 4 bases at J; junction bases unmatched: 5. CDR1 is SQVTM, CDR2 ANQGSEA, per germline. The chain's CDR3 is CSVVRGGGETQYF. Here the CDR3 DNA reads TGCAGCGTTGTACGGGGGGGCGGAGAGACCCAGTACTTC.

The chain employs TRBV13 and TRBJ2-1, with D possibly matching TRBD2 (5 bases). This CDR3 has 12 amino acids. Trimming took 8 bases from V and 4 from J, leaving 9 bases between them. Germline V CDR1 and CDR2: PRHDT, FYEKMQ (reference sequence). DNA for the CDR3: TGTGCCAGCGGGAGAGAGTACAATGAGCAGTTCTTC. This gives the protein CASGREYNEQFF.

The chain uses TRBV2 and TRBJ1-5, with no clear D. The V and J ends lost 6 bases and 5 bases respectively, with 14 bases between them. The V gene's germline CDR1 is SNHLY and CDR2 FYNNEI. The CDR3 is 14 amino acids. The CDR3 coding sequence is TGTGCCAGCAGCGAACGGTCCTACGATCAGCCCCAGCATTTT. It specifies CASSERSYDQPQHF.

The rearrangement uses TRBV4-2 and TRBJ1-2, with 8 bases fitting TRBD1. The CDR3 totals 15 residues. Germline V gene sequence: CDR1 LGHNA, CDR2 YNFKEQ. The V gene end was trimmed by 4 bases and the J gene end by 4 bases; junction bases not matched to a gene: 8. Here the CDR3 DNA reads TGTGCCAGCAGCCCCCGGACAGGGACGGCCTATGGCTACACCTTC. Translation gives CASSPRTGTAYGYTF.

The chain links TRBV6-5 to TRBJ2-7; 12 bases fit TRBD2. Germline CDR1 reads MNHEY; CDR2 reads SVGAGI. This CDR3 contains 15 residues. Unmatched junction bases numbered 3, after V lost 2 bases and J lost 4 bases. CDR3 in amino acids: CASSYQTSGGYEQYF. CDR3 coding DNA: TGTGCCAGCAGTTACCAGACTAGCGGGGGTTACGAGCAGTACTTC.

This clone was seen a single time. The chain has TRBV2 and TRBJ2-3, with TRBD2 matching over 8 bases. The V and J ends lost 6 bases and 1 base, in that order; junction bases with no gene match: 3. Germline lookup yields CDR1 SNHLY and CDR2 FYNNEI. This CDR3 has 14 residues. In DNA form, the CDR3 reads TGTGCCAGCAGCCCGACTAGCGGCACAGATACGCAGTATTTT. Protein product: CASSPTSGTDTQYF.

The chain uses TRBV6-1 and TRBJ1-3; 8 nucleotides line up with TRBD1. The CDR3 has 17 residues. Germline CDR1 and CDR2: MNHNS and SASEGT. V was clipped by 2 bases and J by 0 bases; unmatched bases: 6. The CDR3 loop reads CASSEQGAPLSGNTIYF. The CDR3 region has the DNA TGTGCCAGCAGTGAACAGGGGGCCCCCCTCTCTGGAAACACCATATATTTT.

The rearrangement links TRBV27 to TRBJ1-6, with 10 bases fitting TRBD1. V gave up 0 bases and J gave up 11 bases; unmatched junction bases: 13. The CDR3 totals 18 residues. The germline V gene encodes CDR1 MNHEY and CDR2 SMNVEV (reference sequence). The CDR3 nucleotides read TGTGCCAGCAGTTTATCGCGGGGACAGGGGATTTATAGTACACCCCTCCACTTT. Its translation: CASSLSRGQGIYSTPLHF.

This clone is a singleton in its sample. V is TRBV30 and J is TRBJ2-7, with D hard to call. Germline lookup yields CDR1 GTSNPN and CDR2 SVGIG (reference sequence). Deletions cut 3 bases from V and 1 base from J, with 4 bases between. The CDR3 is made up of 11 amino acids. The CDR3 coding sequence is TGTGCCTGGAGGACTTCCTACGAGCAGTACTTC. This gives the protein CAWRTSYEQYF.

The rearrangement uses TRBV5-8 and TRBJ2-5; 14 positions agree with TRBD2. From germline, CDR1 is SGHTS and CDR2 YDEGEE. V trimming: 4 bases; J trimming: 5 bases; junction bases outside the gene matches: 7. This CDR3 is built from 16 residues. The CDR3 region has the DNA TGTGCCAGCAGCCTAGGGACTAGCGGGAGAGAGGAGACCCAGTACTTC. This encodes CASSLGTSGREETQYF.

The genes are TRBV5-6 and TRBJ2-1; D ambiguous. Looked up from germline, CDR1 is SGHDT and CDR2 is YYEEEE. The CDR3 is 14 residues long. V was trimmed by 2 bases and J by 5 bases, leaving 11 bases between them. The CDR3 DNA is TGTGCCAGCAGCTTCTTCAGGCTCCACAATGAGCAGTTCTTC. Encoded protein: CASSFFRLHNEQFF.

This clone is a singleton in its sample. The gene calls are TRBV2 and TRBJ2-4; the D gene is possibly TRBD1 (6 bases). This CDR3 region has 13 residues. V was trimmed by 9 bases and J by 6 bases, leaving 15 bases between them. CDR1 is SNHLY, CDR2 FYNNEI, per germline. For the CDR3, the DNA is TGTGCCAGTACAGGGTTTTCGGGAAACATTCAGTACTTC. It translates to CASTGFSGNIQYF.

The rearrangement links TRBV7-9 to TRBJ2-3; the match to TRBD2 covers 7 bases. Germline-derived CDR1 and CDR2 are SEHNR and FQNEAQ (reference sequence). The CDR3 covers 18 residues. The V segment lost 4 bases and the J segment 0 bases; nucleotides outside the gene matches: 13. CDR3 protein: CASSSRVDKRGSTDTQYF. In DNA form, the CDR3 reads TGTGCCAGCAGCTCCCGCGTAGATAAGCGGGGCAGCACAGATACGCAGTATTTT.

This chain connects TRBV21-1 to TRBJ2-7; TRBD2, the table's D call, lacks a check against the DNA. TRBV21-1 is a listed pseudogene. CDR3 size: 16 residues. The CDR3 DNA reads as TGTGCCAGCAGCAAAGCGCCCGGGAGGCCAAACTACGAGCAGTACTTC. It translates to CASSKAPGRPNYEQYF.

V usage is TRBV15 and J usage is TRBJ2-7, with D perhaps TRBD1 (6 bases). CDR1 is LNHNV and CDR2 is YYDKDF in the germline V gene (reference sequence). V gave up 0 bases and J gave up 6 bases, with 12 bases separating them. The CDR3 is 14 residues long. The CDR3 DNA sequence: TGTGCCACCAGCAGAGATAACAGGGCAGGCGAGCAGTACTTC. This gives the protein CATSRDNRAGEQYF.

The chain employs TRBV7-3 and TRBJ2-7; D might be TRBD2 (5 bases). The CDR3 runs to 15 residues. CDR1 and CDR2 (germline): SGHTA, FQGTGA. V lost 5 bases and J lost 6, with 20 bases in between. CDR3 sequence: CASSTQAARVSEQYF. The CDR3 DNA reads TGTGCCAGCAGCACGCAAGCGGCGAGGGTTAGCGAGCAGTACTTC.

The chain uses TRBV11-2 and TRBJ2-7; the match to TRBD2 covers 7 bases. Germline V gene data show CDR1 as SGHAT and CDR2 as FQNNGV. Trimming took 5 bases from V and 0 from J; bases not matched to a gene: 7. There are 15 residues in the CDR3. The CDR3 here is CASSPRLALSYEQYF. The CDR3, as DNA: TGTGCCAGCAGCCCGCGACTAGCCCTCTCCTACGAGCAGTACTTC.

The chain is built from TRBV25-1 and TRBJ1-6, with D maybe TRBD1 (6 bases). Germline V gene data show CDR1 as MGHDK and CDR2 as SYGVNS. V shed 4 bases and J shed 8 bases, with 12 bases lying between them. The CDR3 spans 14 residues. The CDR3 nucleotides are TGTGCCAGCAGTGTCGACAGGCTCTATTCACCCCTCCACTTT. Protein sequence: CASSVDRLYSPLHF.

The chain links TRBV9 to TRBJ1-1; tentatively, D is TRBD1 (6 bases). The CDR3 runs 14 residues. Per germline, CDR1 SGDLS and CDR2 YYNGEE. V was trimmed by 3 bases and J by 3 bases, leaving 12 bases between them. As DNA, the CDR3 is TGTGCCAGCAGCGCGGGGGGGGGCTACACTGAAGCTTTCTTT. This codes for CASSAGGGYTEAFF.

The CDR3 DNA is TGTGCCAGTAGTAATAGGAGTTACAATGAGCAGTTCTTC. It yields the protein CASSNRSYNEQFF. The chain couples TRBV19 to TRBJ2-1; D unresolved. The germline V gene encodes CDR1 LNHDA and CDR2 SQIVND (reference sequence). This CDR3 spans 13 amino acids. The germline V and J ends were trimmed by 4 bases and 4 bases, with 8 bases remaining between them.

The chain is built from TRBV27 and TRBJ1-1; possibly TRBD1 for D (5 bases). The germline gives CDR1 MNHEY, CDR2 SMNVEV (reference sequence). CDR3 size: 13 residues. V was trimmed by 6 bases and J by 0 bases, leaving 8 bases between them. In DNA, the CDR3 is TGTGCCAGCAGGACAGACATGAACACTGAAGCTTTCTTT. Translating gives CASRTDMNTEAFF.

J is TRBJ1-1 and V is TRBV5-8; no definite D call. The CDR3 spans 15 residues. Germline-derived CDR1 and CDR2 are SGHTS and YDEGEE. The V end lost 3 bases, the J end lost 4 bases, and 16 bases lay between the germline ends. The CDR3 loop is CASSSPSSGSTEAFF. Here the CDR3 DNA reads TGTGCCAGCAGCTCGCCATCTTCGGGGAGCACTGAAGCTTTCTTT.

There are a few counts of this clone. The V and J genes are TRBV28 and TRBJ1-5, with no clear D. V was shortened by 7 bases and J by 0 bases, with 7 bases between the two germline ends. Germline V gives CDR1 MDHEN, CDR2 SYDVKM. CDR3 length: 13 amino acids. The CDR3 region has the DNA TGTGCCAGCAAACCCTATAGCAATCAGCCCCAGCATTTT. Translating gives CASKPYSNQPQHF.

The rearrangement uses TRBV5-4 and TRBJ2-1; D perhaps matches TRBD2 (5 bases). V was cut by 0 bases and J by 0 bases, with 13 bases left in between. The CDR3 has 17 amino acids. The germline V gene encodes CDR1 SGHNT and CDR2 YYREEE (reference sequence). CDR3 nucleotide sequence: TGTGCCAGCAGCTTGGCCGCGGATCGGGGCTCCTACAATGAGCAGTTCTTC. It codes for CASSLAADRGSYNEQFF.

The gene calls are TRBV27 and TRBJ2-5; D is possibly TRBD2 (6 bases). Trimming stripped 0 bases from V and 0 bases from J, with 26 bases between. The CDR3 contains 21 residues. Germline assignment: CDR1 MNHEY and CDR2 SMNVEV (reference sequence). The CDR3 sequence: CASSLSYRRDSQIPYQETQYF. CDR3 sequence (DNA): TGTGCCAGCAGTTTATCGTATCGGCGGGATTCCCAGATACCGTACCAAGAGACCCAGTACTTC.